The 28 T cell receptor beta chains below all came from one sample that was sequenced in a study of OX40 agonist ivuxolimab in advanced cancers. Measured with immunoSEQ multiplex PCR; TCRdb has only the in-frame clones, and not every one. The sample yields tens of thousands of clones, 85% to 90% seen once. The sequenced sample was CD4+ or CD8+ T cells sorted from blood, obtained in a trial of the OX40 agonist ivuxolimab. These receptors were obtained from an adult with an advanced solid tumor such as melanoma, head and neck, liver or kidney cancer.

This clone was detected a few times. This sequence joins TRBV5-4 and TRBJ2-7, with D perhaps given as TRBD1 or TRBD2 (5 bases each). The germline V and J ends were trimmed by 4 bases and 4 bases, with 12 bases remaining between them. Per the germline V gene, CDR1 is SGHNT and CDR2 is YYREEE (reference sequence). There are 13 residues in the CDR3. The chain's CDR3 is CASSRDRMYEQYF. As DNA, the CDR3 is TGTGCCAGCAGCAGGGACCGCATGTACGAGCAGTACTTC. Based on the CDR3 plus reference TRBV5-4 and TRBJ2-7, the full variable domain is ETGVTQSPTHLIKTRGQQVTLRCSSQSGHNTVSWYQQALGQGPQFIFQYYREEENGRGNFPPRFSGLQFPNYSSELNVNALELDDSALYLCASSRDRMYEQYFGPGTRLTVT.

This chain connects TRBV7-6 to TRBJ2-7; the match to TRBD2 covers 7 bases. In germline, CDR1 is SGHVS, CDR2 FNYEAQ. This CDR3 is 14 amino acids long. Trimming took 3 bases from V and 6 from J; bases not matched to a gene: 8. The DNA for the CDR3 is TGTGCCAGCAGCTTGGAACGGGAGGTTTCCGAGCAGTACTTC. This encodes CASSLEREVSEQYF.

The rearrangement uses TRBV7-8 and TRBJ2-1; tentative D call: TRBD2 (5 bases). The CDR3 sequence is 14 residues long. CDR1 is SGHVS and CDR2 is FQNEAQ in the germline V gene. Trimming removed 1 base from V and 9 bases from J, with 13 bases in between. CDR3 in DNA: TGTGCCAGCAGCTTAGTGTTATTAGCGAGTGAGCAGTTCTTC. As protein: CASSLVLLASEQFF.

The CDR3 nucleotides are TGCGCCAGCAGCCCCGTGGGGACAGGGCAAACAGATACGCAGTATTTT. This translates into CASSPVGTGQTDTQYF. The chain links TRBV5-1 to TRBJ2-3, with TRBD1 matching over 9 bases. Germline V gene sequence: CDR1 SGHRS, CDR2 YFSETQ. CDR3 length: 16 residues. V was clipped by 4 bases and J by 3 bases; unmatched bases: 9.

The chain is built from TRBV18 and TRBJ2-3; D may be TRBD2 (6 bases). The ends were cut back, 0 bases at V and 4 bases at J, with 8 bases in the middle. Germline V gene lookup returns CDR1 KGHSH and CDR2 LQKENI. The CDR3 consists of 14 residues. For the CDR3, the DNA is TGTGCCAGCTCACCACCGGAGGGACCAGATACGCAGTATTTT. Its translation is CASSPPEGPDTQYF.

The rearrangement joins TRBV27 to TRBJ2-7, with TRBD2 matching over 10 bases. In germline, CDR1 is MNHEY, CDR2 SMNVEV (reference sequence). This CDR3 is 15 amino acids long. The J segment lost 2 bases and the V segment lost 4 bases, leaving 5 bases of the junction unmatched. The CDR3 reads CASSSGTSATYEQYF. In DNA form, the CDR3 reads TGTGCCAGCAGTTCGGGGACTAGCGCAACCTACGAGCAGTACTTC.

J is TRBJ1-2 and V is TRBV2; TRBD1 agrees at 8 bases. Germline values: CDR1 SNHLY, CDR2 FYNNEI. The CDR3 runs 14 residues. V was clipped by 8 bases and J by 2 bases; unmatched bases: 7. CDR3 residues: CASWTGQGNYGYTF. CDR3 sequence (DNA): TGTGCCAGCTGGACAGGACAGGGCAACTATGGCTACACCTTC.

The chain links TRBV18 to TRBJ1-1; D perhaps matches TRBD1 (5 bases). Germline V CDR1 and CDR2: KGHSH, LQKENI. V lost 3 bases and J lost 7, with 12 bases in between. The CDR3 runs 13 residues. CDR3 DNA sequence: TGTGCCAGCTCACCGCAGGGAAGTGGTGAAGCTTTCTTT. Its translation: CASSPQGSGEAFF. Variable domain in full (rest from reference TRBV18 and TRBJ1-1): NAGVMQNPRHLVRRRGQEARLRCSPMKGHSHVYWYRQLPEEGLKFMVYLQKENIIDESGMPKERFSAEFPKEGPSILRIQQVVRGDSAAYFCASSPQGSGEAFFGQGTRLTVV.

The chain joins TRBV5-1 to TRBJ2-5; D remains ambiguous. Germline CDR1 reads SGHRS; CDR2 reads YFSETQ. The ends were cut back, 0 bases at V and 5 bases at J, with 14 bases in the middle. This CDR3 spans 15 amino acids. CDR3 amino acids: CASSLAVDVGETQYF. In DNA form, the CDR3 reads TGCGCCAGCAGCTTGGCTGTAGATGTGGGGGAGACCCAGTACTTC.

This chain links TRBV11-3 with TRBJ2-3; a possible D gene is TRBD1 (5 bases). The CDR3 spans 14 residues. Germline loops: CDR1 SGHNT, CDR2 YENEEA. V was shortened by 1 base and J by 5 bases, with 10 bases between the two germline ends. CDR3 bases: TGTGCCAGCAGCTTAGGACTGCAGGGAGATACGCAGTATTTT. Its translation is CASSLGLQGDTQYF.

The chain recombines TRBV6-4 with TRBJ1-4; tentative D call: TRBD1 (6 bases). V gave up 0 bases and J gave up 5 bases, with 19 bases separating them. The CDR3 is 18 amino acids. Germline CDR1 reads MRHNA; CDR2 reads SNTAGT. CDR3 nucleotide sequence: TGTGCCAGCAGTGACTCGCCCCATTCAGGGGTGAGGAATGAAAAACTGTTTTTT. Translation: CASSDSPHSGVRNEKLFF.

J is TRBJ2-5 and V is TRBV4-2, with D possibly being TRBD1 (6 bases). The V end was cut by 5 bases, the J end by 1 base, with 11 bases between. The CDR3 is 14 amino acids. The germline V gene encodes CDR1 LGHNA and CDR2 YNFKEQ. The CDR3 bases are TGTGCCAGCAGCGCTGGACAGAGCCAAGAGACCCAGTACTTC. This codes for CASSAGQSQETQYF.

The chain combines TRBV4-2 with TRBJ2-3, with D perhaps matching TRBD2 (6 bases). In germline, CDR1 is LGHNA, CDR2 YNFKEQ. CDR3 length: 15 residues. V dropped 4 bases and J dropped 9 bases, with 20 bases sitting between them. The chain's CDR3 is CASSPGTLVAGTQYF. CDR3 in DNA: TGTGCCAGCAGCCCCGGGACTTTAGTAGCCGGGACGCAGTATTTT.

The V call is TRBV5-1, the J call TRBJ2-1, with no clear D. This CDR3 is 13 amino acids long. Germline CDR1 SGHRS, CDR2 YFSETQ. The V and J ends lost 0 bases and 6 bases respectively, with 7 bases between them. The CDR3 region is CASSLGVSNEQFF. The CDR3 coding sequence is TGCGCCAGCAGCTTGGGGGTCAGCAATGAGCAGTTCTTC.

The V call is TRBV2, the J call TRBJ2-7; 9 bases align to TRBD2. Unmatched junction bases numbered 8, after V lost 5 bases and J lost 0 bases. The CDR3 extends over 16 amino acids. The germline V gene has CDR1 SNHLY and CDR2 FYNNEI. The DNA of the CDR3 is TGTGCCAGCAGTTTCCCGGGACTAGCCGGCTCCTACGAGCAGTACTTC. Encoded protein: CASSFPGLAGSYEQYF. Supplemented by reference TRBV2 and TRBJ2-7, the full variable domain reads EPEVTQTPSHQVTQMGQEVILRCVPISNHLYFYWYRQILGQKVEFLVSFYNNEISEKSEIFDDQFSVERPDGSNFTLKIRSTKLEDSAMYFCASSFPGLAGSYEQYFGPGTRLTVT.

The chain joins TRBV9 to TRBJ2-1; tentative D call: TRBD2 (6 bases). The CDR3 extends over 15 amino acids. Germline loops: CDR1 SGDLS, CDR2 YYNGEE. Trimming pared 1 base from V and 3 bases from J, leaving 11 bases between. CDR3 amino acids: CASSVNSGDYNEQFF. The CDR3 DNA is TGTGCCAGCAGCGTAAATAGCGGTGACTACAATGAGCAGTTCTTC.

V and J are TRBV6-6 and TRBJ2-7; 9 positions agree with TRBD2. J was trimmed by 2 bases and V by 0 bases; bases with no gene match: 5. The CDR3 sequence is 16 residues long. Germline CDR1 and CDR2: MNHNY and SVGAGI (reference sequence). CDR3 sequence: CASSYSGSGSPYEQYF. CDR3 DNA: TGTGCCAGCAGTTACTCGGGTAGCGGGAGCCCCTACGAGCAGTACTTC.

J is TRBJ2-3 and V is TRBV11-3, with D perhaps TRBD1 (6 bases). CDR1 SGHNT and CDR2 YENEEA come from the germline V gene. This CDR3 region has 15 residues. V lost 6 bases, J lost 0 bases, and 13 bases lay in between. CDR3 sequence reads: CASSSPGVSTDTQYF. For the CDR3, the DNA is TGTGCCAGCAGTTCCCCAGGGGTTAGCACAGATACGCAGTATTTT.

V gene TRBV5-1 combines with J gene TRBJ1-1; no clear D. Per germline, CDR1 SGHRS and CDR2 YFSETQ. The V end lost 7 bases, the J end lost 0 bases, and 10 bases lay between the germline ends. CDR3 length: 13 amino acids. The CDR3 nucleotides are TGCGCCAGCGCCCTGGGTTTGAACACTGAAGCTTTCTTT. Residues: CASALGLNTEAFF.

This clone was counted between two and nine times. The J gene is TRBJ1-5, the V gene TRBV10-2; D possibly corresponds to TRBD1 (5 bases). In germline, CDR1 is WSHSY, CDR2 SAAADI. This CDR3 spans 15 amino acids. With 0 bases removed from V and 5 bases from J, the gap between germline ends came to 11 bases. The CDR3: CASSESNGAHQPQHF. The CDR3 DNA sequence: TGCGCCAGCAGTGAGTCAAATGGGGCCCATCAGCCCCAGCATTTT.

The sample holds a few counts of this clone. The J gene is TRBJ1-2, the V gene TRBV25-1; 10 positions agree with TRBD1. The V gene end was trimmed by 4 bases and the J gene end by 5 bases; junction bases not matched to a gene: 4. Germline CDR1 is MGHDK and CDR2 is SYGVNS. CDR3 length equals 14 residues. The DNA for the CDR3 is TGTGCCAGCAGTGTGGGACAGGGGTTATATGGCTACACCTTC. It codes for CASSVGQGLYGYTF.

This clone is a singleton in its sample. This chain uses TRBV6-1 with TRBJ2-3; 11 bases line up with TRBD2. Germline assignment: CDR1 MNHNS and CDR2 SASEGT. The CDR3 is 14 residues long. V was clipped by 6 bases and J by 1 base; unmatched bases: 0. The CDR3 sequence: CASRGLAGTDTQYF. CDR3 sequence (DNA): TGTGCCAGCAGGGGACTAGCGGGCACAGATACGCAGTATTTT.

V and J are TRBV7-9 and TRBJ2-2, with D perhaps TRBD2 (6 bases). The CDR3 covers 15 residues. Trimming cost V 2 bases and J 3 bases, with 10 bases left between them. Germline-derived CDR1 and CDR2 are SEHNR and FQNEAQ (reference sequence). The CDR3 loop is CASSLTRDYTGELFF. CDR3 DNA sequence: TGTGCCAGCAGCTTAACTCGGGACTACACCGGGGAGCTGTTTTTT.

The J gene is TRBJ1-1, the V gene TRBV6-1, with 11 bases lining up with TRBD1. J was trimmed by 5 bases and V by 5 bases; bases with no gene match: 7. The CDR3 sequence is 15 residues long. The germline CDR1 and CDR2 sequences are MNHNS and SASEGT. CDR3 sequence reads: CASSMGQGVRTEAFF. The DNA for the CDR3 is TGTGCCAGCAGTATGGGACAGGGGGTACGAACTGAAGCTTTCTTT.

This chain links TRBV7-3 with TRBJ2-7, with a possible D match to TRBD1 (6 bases). The CDR3 is made up of 13 amino acids. V was clipped by 5 bases and J by 0 bases, with 8 bases between them. Germline values: CDR1 SGHTA, CDR2 FQGTGA. This CDR3 reads CASSLDSSYEQYF. CDR3 coding DNA: TGTGCCAGCAGCCTGGACAGCTCCTACGAGCAGTACTTC.

The rearrangement joins TRBV5-5 to TRBJ2-5; 7 nucleotides agree with TRBD2. Germline loops: CDR1 SGHKS, CDR2 YYEKEE (reference sequence). V shed 6 bases and J 1 base; nucleotides not matched to a gene: 3. The CDR3 is 13 amino acids. CDR3 in amino acids: CASKGGSQETQYF. The CDR3 coding sequence is TGTGCCAGCAAGGGAGGGAGCCAAGAGACCCAGTACTTC.

The chain links TRBV5-1 to TRBJ2-3; D uncertain. Germline CDR1 SGHRS, CDR2 YFSETQ. This CDR3 comprises 14 residues. V shed 1 base and J shed 0 bases, with 6 bases lying between them. CDR3 bases: TGCGCCAGCAGCTTGACACCAAGCACAGATACGCAGTATTTT. Residues: CASSLTPSTDTQYF. Using reference TRBV5-1 and TRBJ2-3 for the parts outside the CDR3, the full variable domain is KAGVTQTPRYLIKTRGQQVTLSCSPISGHRSVSWYQQTPGQGLQFLFEYFSETQRNKGNFPGRFSGRQFSNSRSEMNVSTLELGDSALYLCASSLTPSTDTQYFGPGTRLTVL.

The chain uses TRBV9 and TRBJ2-5, with 11 positions matching TRBD2. The CDR3 is 15 amino acids. The germline gives CDR1 SGDLS, CDR2 YYNGEE. The J segment lost 2 bases and the V segment lost 3 bases, leaving 3 bases of the junction unmatched. Here the CDR3 DNA reads TGTGCCAGCAGCGCTAGACTAGCGGGACAAGAGACCCAGTACTTC. Translated, it gives CASSARLAGQETQYF. Together with reference TRBV9 and TRBJ2-5, the CDR3 gives the full variable domain: DSGVTQTPKHLITATGQRVTLRCSPRSGDLSVYWYQQSLDQGLQFLIQYYNGEERAKGNILERFSAQQFPDLHSELNLSSLELGDSALYFCASSARLAGQETQYFGPGTRLLVL.